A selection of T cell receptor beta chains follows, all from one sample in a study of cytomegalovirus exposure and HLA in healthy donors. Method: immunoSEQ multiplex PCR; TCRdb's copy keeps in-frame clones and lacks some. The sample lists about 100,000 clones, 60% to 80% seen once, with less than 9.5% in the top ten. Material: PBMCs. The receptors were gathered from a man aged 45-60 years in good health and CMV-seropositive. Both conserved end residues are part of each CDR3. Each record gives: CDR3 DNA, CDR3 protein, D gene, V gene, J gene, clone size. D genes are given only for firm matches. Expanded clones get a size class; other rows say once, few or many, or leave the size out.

TGTGCCTGGAACCCCTTAGGGAGGGATTTATACTTC,CAWNPLGRDLYF,TRBD2,TRBV30,TRBJ2-7,.
TGTGCCAGCAGCTTAGATCGGGGACTAGTTGTCGGGGAGCTGTTTTTT,CASSLDRGLVVGELFF,TRBD2,TRBV7-2,TRBJ2-2,.
TGTGCCAGCAGACAGGGGGATGTTTCACCCCTCCACTTT,CASRQGDVSPLHF,TRBD1,TRBV2,TRBJ1-6,.
TGTGCCAGCAGCCCCGCGATTCTTTCCTACGAGCAGTACTTC,CASSPAILSYEQYF,.,TRBV11-1,TRBJ2-7,.
TGTGCCAGTAGTATGGGGCGGACCACAGATACGCAGTATTTT,CASSMGRTTDTQYF,.,TRBV19,TRBJ2-3,few
TGCGCCAGCAGCCCAGGGATGAGTTTTACCTCCTACAATGAGCAGTTCTTC,CASSPGMSFTSYNEQFF,.,TRBV5-1,TRBJ2-1,.
TGTGCCAGCAGCTTATTTGCGGGGGGGCAGGAGACCCAGTACTTC,CASSLFAGGQETQYF,TRBD2,TRBV7-2,TRBJ2-5,.
TGTGCCAGCAGCGCGACAGGGGGAGCTAACTATGGCTACACCTTC,CASSATGGANYGYTF,TRBD1,TRBV9,TRBJ1-2,.
TGTGCCACCAGTAGGGGGTCAGGGGGCGCGGGCAATCAGCCCCAGCATTTT,CATSRGSGGAGNQPQHF,TRBD1,TRBV15,TRBJ1-5,.
TGTGCCAGCAGTGAAGCGCTTCGGGTGGCAGGGAATTCACCCCTCCACTTT,CASSEALRVAGNSPLHF,.,TRBV6-1,TRBJ1-6,.
TGTGCCAGCAGCTTGGAGACTAGCGGGGGGGGAGAGGCCCAGTACTTC,CASSLETSGGGEAQYF,TRBD2,TRBV5-4,TRBJ2-5,.
TGTGCCAGCAGCCGGGACAGGGAGGGGAATGGCTACACCTTC,CASSRDREGNGYTF,TRBD1,TRBV5-4,TRBJ1-2,.
TGCGCCAGCAGCCAAGATCTATCATCCAGGGTCCGGTTGCCCCAGCATTTT,CASSQDLSSRVRLPQHF,.,TRBV4-1,TRBJ1-5,.
TGTGCCAGCAGCCCTGGACTGGGACAGCCCCAGAATTTT,CASSPGLGQPQNF,TRBD1,TRBV9,TRBJ1-5,.
TGTGCCAGCGGAAGCGGGGGGGCAGATACGCAGTATTTT,CASGSGGADTQYF,TRBD2,TRBV2,TRBJ2-3,.
TGTGCCAGCAGCGCCAATCTAGCTAAGCCTCTAGATACGCAGTATTTT,CASSANLAKPLDTQYF,.,TRBV7-2,TRBJ2-3,.
TGTGCCAGCAGCCAAACATTGGGGGGTGGGAATGAAAAACTGTTTTTT,CASSQTLGGGNEKLFF,.,TRBV4-2,TRBJ1-4,.
TGTGCCAGTAGTTCAGGACAGGGTTGGGAGCAGTACTTC,CASSSGQGWEQYF,TRBD1,TRBV19,TRBJ2-7,.
TGTGCCAGCAGCTTAGAGTCCGGGACAGCCTCTTTCTTC,CASSLESGTASFF,TRBD1,TRBV11-2,TRBJ2-7,.
TGCAGCGCGGACAGGGCTAGCACAGATACGCAGTATTTT,CSADRASTDTQYF,TRBD1,TRBV29-1,TRBJ2-3,.
TGTGCCAGTATCCAGGGGGCAGGGCCTTCCGGCTACACCTTC,CASIQGAGPSGYTF,TRBD1,TRBV19,TRBJ1-2,.
TGCGCCAGCAGCCCAGGGGGAGGACAAGAGACCCAGTACTTC,CASSPGGGQETQYF,.,TRBV5-1,TRBJ2-5,.
TGTGCCAGCAGTTACGGAAAGGGGGGGAACACCATATATTTT,CASSYGKGGNTIYF,.,TRBV6-5,TRBJ1-3,few
TGTGCCAGCAGCAGGCAGGGTCTTAGGGAGCAGTACTTC,CASSRQGLREQYF,.,TRBV7-6,TRBJ2-7,.